Only a few counts were recorded for the clone carrying this T cell receptor beta chain. CDR1 and CDR2 from the germline V gene are SGHRS and YFSETQ. The CDR3 length is 15 residues. Trimming took off 0 bases at V and 1 base at J, with 10 bases between the two ends. The table came from immunoSEQ multiplex PCR; TCRdb's copy has only in-frame clones and leaves some out. The sample consists of almost 750,000 clones, over 55% of them appearing once. The data were taken from a study of shared clonotypes between healthy human individuals. Across the study: Three plates each covered CD4 naive and memory; CD8 naive two, CD8 memory one.

The sequenced sample consisted of memory CD4+ T cells sorted from blood. Stated subset: CD45RA-negative fraction. J is TRBJ2-5 and V is TRBV5-1, with D hard to call. This TCR was sampled from a woman younger than 45 in good health. The CDR3 sequence is CASSLVPRRQETQYF. CDR3 DNA: TGCGCCAGCAGCTTGGTACCCAGGCGCCAAGAGACCCAGTACTTC.